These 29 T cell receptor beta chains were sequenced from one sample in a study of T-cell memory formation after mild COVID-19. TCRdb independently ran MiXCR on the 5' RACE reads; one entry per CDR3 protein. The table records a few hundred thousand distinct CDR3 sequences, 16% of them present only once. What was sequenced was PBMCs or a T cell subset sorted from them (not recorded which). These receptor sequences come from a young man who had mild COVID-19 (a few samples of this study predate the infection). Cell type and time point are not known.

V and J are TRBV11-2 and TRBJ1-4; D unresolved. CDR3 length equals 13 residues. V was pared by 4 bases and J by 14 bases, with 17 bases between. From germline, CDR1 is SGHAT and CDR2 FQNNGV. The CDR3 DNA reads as TGTGCCAGCAGCTCCCCCGGGAGCCCAGATCTGTTTTTT. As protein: CASSSPGSPDLFF.

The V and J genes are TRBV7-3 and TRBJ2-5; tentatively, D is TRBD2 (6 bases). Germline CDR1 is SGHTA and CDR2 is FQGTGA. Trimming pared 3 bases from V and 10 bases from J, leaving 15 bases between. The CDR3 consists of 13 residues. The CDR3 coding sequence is TGTGCCAGCAGCTTGGTCAGGGAGGAGGTCCAGTACTTC. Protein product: CASSLVREEVQYF.

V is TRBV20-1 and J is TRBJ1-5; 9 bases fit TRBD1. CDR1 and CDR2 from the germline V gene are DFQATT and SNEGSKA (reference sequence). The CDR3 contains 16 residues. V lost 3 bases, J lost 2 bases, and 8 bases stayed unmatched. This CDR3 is CSARDRGSWGNQPQHF. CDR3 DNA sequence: TGCAGTGCTAGGGACAGGGGATCTTGGGGCAATCAGCCCCAGCATTTT.

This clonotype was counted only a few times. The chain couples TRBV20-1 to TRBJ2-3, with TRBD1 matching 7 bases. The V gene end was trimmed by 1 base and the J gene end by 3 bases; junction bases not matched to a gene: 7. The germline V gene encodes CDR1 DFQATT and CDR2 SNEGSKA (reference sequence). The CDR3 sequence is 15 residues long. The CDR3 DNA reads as TGCAGTGCTAGAGTTCCAGGGGGAGAAACAGATACGCAGTATTTT. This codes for CSARVPGGETDTQYF.

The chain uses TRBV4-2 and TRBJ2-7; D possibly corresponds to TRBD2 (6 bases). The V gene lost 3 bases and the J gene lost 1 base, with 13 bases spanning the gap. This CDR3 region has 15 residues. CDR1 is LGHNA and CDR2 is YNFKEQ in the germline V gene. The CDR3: CASSHASAESYEQYF. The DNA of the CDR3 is TGTGCCAGCAGCCACGCTAGCGCCGAGTCCTACGAGCAGTACTTC.

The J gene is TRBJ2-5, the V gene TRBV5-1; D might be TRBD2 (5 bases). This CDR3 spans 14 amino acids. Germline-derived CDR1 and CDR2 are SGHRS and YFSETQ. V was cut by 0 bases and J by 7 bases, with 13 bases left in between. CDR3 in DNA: TGCGCCAGCAGCTTGGAAGCGGCCTCGGGGACCCAGTACTTC. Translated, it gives CASSLEAASGTQYF.

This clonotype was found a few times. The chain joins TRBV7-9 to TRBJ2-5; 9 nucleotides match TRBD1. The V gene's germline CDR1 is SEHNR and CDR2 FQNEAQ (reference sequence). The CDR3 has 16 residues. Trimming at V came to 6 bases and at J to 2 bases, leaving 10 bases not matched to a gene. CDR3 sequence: CASRRTGTGIQETQYF. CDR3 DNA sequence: TGTGCCAGCAGGCGCACCGGGACAGGGATACAAGAGACCCAGTACTTC.

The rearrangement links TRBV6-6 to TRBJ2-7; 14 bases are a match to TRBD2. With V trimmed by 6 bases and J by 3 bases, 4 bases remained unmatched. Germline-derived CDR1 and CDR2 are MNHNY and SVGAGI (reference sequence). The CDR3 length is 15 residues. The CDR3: CASRLGTSGGYEQYV. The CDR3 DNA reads TGTGCCAGCAGGCTTGGGACTAGCGGGGGCTACGAGCAGTACGTC.

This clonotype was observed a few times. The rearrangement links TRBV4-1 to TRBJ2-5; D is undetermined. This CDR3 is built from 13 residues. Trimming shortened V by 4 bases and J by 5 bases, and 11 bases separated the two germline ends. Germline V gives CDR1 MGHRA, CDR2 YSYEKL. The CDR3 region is CASSPPLLETQYF. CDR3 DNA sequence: TGCGCCAGCAGCCCGCCGTTACTCGAGACCCAGTACTTC.

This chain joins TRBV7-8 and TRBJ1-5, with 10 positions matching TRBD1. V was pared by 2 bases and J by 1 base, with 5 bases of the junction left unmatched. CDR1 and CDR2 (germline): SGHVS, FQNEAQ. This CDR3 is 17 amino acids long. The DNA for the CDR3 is TGTGCCAGCAGCTTAAGAGGGACAGGGGCCAGCAATCAGCCCCAGCATTTT. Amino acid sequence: CASSLRGTGASNQPQHF.

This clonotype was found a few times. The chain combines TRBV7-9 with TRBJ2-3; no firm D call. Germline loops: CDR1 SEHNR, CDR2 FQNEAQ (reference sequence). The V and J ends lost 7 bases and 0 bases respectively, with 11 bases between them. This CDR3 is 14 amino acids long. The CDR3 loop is CASTVPPSTDTQYF. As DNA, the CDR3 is TGTGCCAGCACCGTCCCACCTAGCACAGATACGCAGTATTTT.

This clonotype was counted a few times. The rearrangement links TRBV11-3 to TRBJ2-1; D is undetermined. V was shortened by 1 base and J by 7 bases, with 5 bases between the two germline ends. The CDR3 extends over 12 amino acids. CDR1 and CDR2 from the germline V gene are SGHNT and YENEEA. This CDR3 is CASSLVQNEQFF. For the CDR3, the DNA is TGTGCCAGCAGCTTAGTACAGAATGAGCAGTTCTTC.

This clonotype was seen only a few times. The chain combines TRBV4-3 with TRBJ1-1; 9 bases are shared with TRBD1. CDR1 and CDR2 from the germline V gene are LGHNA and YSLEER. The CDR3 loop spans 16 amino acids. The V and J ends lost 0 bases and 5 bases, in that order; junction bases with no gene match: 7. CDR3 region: CASSQEGWTGETEAFF. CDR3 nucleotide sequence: TGCGCCAGCAGCCAAGAGGGGTGGACAGGGGAGACTGAAGCTTTCTTT.

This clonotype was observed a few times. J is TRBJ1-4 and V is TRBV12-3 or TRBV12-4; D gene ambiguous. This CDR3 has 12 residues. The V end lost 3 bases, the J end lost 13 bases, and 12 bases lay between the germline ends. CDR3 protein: CASSFTYIPLFF. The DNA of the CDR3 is TGTGCCAGCAGTTTCACTTACATCCCACTGTTTTTT.

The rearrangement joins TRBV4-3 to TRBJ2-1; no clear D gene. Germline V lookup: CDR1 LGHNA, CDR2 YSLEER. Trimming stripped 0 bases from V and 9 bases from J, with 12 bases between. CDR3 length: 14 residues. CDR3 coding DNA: TGCGCCAGCAGCCAAGATAGTAGTATCGCTGAGCAGTTCTTC. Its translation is CASSQDSSIAEQFF.

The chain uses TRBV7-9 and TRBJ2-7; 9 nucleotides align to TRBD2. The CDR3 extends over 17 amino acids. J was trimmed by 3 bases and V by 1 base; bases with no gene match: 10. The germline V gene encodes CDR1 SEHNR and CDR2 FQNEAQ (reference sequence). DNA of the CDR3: TGTGCCAGCAGCTTAGTATCCAGCGGGGGGAACGACTACGAGCAGTACTTC. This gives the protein CASSLVSSGGNDYEQYF.

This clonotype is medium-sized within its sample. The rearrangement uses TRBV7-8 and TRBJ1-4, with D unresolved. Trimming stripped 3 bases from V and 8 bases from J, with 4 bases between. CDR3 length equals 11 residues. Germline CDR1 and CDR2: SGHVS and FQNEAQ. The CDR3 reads CASSFGEKLFF. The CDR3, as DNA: TGTGCCAGCAGCTTTGGGGAAAAACTGTTTTTT. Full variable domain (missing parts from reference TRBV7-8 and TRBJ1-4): GAGVSQSPRYKVAKRGQDVALRCDPISGHVSLFWYQQALGQGPEFLTYFQNEAQLDKSGLPSDRFFAERPEGSVSTLKIQRTQQEDSAVYLCASSFGEKLFFGSGTQLSVL.

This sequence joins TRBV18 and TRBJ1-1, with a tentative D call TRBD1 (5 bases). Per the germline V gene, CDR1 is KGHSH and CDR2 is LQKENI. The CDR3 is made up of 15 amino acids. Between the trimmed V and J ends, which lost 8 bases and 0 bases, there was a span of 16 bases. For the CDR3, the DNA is TGTGCCAGCGCATGGCTTCCGGACATGAACACTGAAGCTTTCTTT. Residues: CASAWLPDMNTEAFF.

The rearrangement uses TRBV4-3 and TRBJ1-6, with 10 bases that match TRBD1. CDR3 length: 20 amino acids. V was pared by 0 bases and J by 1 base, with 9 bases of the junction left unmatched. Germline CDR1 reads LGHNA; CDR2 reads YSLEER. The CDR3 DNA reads TGCGCCAGCAGCCAAGAGGGGGGACAGGGGATGAGGTCCTATAATTCACCCCTCCACTTT. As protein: CASSQEGGQGMRSYNSPLHF.

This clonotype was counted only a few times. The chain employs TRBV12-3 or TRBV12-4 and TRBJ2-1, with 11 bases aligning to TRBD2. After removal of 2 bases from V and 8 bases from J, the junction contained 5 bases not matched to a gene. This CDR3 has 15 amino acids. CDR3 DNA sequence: TGTGCCAGCAGTTTACTAGCGGGGGGTTCGGATGAGCAGTTCTTC. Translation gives CASSLLAGGSDEQFF.

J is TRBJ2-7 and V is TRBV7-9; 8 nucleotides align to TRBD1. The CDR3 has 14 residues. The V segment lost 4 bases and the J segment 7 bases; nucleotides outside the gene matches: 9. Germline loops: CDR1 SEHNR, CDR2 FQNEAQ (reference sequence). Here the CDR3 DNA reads TGTGCCAGCAGCTCCACGGGGGACAGGAGGGAGCAGTACTTC. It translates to CASSSTGDRREQYF.

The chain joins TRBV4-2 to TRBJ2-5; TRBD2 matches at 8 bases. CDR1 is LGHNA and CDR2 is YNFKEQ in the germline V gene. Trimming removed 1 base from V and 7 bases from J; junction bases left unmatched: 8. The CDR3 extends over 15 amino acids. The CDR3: CASSQGSRRGGTQYF. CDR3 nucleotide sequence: TGTGCCAGCAGCCAAGGATCTAGACGGGGGGGGACCCAGTACTTC.

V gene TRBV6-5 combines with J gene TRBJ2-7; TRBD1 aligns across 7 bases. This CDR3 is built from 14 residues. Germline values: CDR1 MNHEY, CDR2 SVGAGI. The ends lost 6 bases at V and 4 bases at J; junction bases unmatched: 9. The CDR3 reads CASSRQGPLYEQYF. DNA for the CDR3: TGTGCCAGCAGCCGACAGGGCCCCTTGTACGAGCAGTACTTC.

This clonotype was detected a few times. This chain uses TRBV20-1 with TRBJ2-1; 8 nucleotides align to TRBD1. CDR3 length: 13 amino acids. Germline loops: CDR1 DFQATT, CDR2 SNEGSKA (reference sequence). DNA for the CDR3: TGCAGCGCCCGGGACAGGCGGAACAATGAGCAGTTCTTC. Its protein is CSARDRRNNEQFF.

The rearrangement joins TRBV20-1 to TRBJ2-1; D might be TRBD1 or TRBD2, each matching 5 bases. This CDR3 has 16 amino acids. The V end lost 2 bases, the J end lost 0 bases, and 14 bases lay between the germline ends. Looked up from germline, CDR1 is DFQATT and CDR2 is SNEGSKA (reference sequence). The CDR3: CSARSPEGSSYNEQFF. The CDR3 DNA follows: TGCAGTGCTAGATCCCCTGAGGGGAGCTCCTACAATGAGCAGTTCTTC.

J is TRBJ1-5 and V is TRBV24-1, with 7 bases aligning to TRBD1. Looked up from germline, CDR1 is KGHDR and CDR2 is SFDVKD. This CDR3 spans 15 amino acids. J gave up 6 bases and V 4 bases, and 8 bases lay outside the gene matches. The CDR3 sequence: CATSEADREGQPQHF. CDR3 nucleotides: TGTGCCACCAGTGAAGCCGACAGGGAGGGTCAGCCCCAGCATTTT.

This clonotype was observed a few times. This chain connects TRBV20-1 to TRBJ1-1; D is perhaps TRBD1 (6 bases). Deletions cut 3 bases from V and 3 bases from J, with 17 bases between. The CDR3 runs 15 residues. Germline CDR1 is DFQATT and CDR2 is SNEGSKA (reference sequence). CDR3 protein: CSASRGAYGDTEAFF. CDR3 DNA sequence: TGCAGTGCTAGCCGGGGGGCTTATGGGGACACTGAAGCTTTCTTT.

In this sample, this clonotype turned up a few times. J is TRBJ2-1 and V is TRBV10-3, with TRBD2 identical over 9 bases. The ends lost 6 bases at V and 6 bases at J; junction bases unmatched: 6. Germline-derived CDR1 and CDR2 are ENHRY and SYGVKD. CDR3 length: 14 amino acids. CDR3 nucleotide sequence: TGTGCCATCAGGACAGGGACTAGCCCCAATGAGCAGTTCTTC. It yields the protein CAIRTGTSPNEQFF.

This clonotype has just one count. The CDR3 sequence is CSATTTGNAAFF. DNA of the CDR3: TGCAGTGCGACGACGACAGGGAACGCAGCTTTCTTT. The V call is TRBV20-1, the J call TRBJ1-1; 7 nucleotides line up with TRBD1. The germline gives CDR1 DFQATT, CDR2 SNEGSKA (reference sequence). This CDR3 contains 12 residues. Trimming cost V 6 bases and J 10 bases; bases outside gene matches: 11.